This TCR beta chain came from a study of T cells expressing NK-cell markers. Study context: Most of the eight sequenced donors were classified as HCMV-seropositive, and one was classified as seronegative.

CDR1 and CDR2 (germline): MDHEN, SYDVKM. The CDR3 runs 14 residues. TCRdb reanalyzed the 5' RACE reads, giving one entry per CDR3 protein sequence and no DNA. Recorded here are some 300,000 distinct CDR3 sequences; the top ten clones represent around 0.42%. This receptor was taken from a man aged 18 to 29 in good health. The chain couples TRBV28 to TRBJ2-7; there is no DNA to check the TCRdb D call of TRBD1. Sequencing was done on a sample of blood T cells: a sorted CD56 or NKG2C T cell subset, CD4+ or CD8+ T cells, or bulk PBMC T cells (not recorded which). The chain's CDR3 is CASSPRGPGYEQYF. The entire variable domain, with the rest obtained from reference TRBV28 and TRBJ2-7, is as follows: DVKVTQSSRYLVKRTGEKVFLECVQDMDHENMFWYRQDPGLGLRLIYFSYDVKMKEKGDIPEGYSVSREKKERFSLILESASTNQTSMYLCASSPRGPGYEQYFGPGTRLTVT.